Below are 5 T cell receptor beta chains sequenced from a single sample in a study of blood T cell repertoires in COVID-19. The method was immunoSEQ multiplex PCR; TCRdb's version includes in-frame clones alone and lacks a portion of them. The sample records 90,000 to 130,000 clones, less than 85% being singletons. The material sequenced was peripheral blood. The receptors derive from an elderly woman with acute or convalescent COVID-19.

This chain joins TRBV9 and TRBJ2-1; TRBD2 matches 9 bases. There are 16 residues in the CDR3. CDR1 SGDLS and CDR2 YYNGEE come from the germline V gene. Trimming took 4 bases from V and 2 from J; bases not matched to a gene: 7. The CDR3 DNA follows: TGTGCCAGCAGCCCGTCTAGCGGGGCTACCTACAATGAGCAGTTCTTC. It codes for CASSPSSGATYNEQFF. Full variable domain (rest looked up from reference TRBV9 and TRBJ2-1): DSGVTQTPKHLITATGQRVTLRCSPRSGDLSVYWYQQSLDQGLQFLIQYYNGEERAKGNILERFSAQQFPDLHSELNLSSLELGDSALYFCASSPSSGATYNEQFFGPGTRLTVL.

This chain uses TRBV6-5 with TRBJ1-1; 11 bases map to TRBD1. The CDR3 has 14 amino acids. The ends lost 5 bases at V and 6 bases at J; junction bases unmatched: 5. CDR1 MNHEY and CDR2 SVGAGI come from the germline V gene. CDR3 residues: CASSHPGQGAEAFF. Written as DNA, the CDR3 is TGTGCCAGCAGTCATCCGGGACAGGGGGCTGAAGCTTTCTTT.

This chain's CDR3 is CAWSFPDEQFF. The CDR3 nucleotides are TGTGCCTGGTCCTTCCCGGATGAGCAGTTCTTC. V is TRBV30 and J is TRBJ2-1; D not resolved. Germline CDR1 GTSNPN, CDR2 SVGIG (reference sequence). V was cut by 5 bases and J by 8 bases, with 10 bases left in between. CDR3 length equals 11 residues.

The rearrangement uses TRBV2 and TRBJ2-2; weak D call: TRBD2 (6 bases). This CDR3 comprises 14 residues. Looked up from germline, CDR1 is SNHLY and CDR2 is FYNNEI. V shed 4 bases and J shed 2 bases, with 8 bases lying between them. CDR3 protein: CASSGGTNTGELFF. CDR3 nucleotide sequence: TGTGCCAGCAGTGGGGGGACTAACACCGGGGAGCTGTTTTTT.

This chain joins TRBV9 and TRBJ2-1, with D perhaps matching TRBD2 (6 bases). Germline V gene lookup returns CDR1 SGDLS and CDR2 YYNGEE. The germline V and J ends were trimmed by 1 base and 5 bases, with 10 bases remaining between them. The length of the CDR3 is 14 residues. This chain's CDR3 is CASSVSTSHNEQFF. DNA for the CDR3: TGTGCCAGCAGCGTATCAACTAGCCACAATGAGCAGTTCTTC. Using reference TRBV9 and TRBJ2-1 for the parts outside the CDR3, the full variable domain is DSGVTQTPKHLITATGQRVTLRCSPRSGDLSVYWYQQSLDQGLQFLIQYYNGEERAKGNILERFSAQQFPDLHSELNLSSLELGDSALYFCASSVSTSHNEQFFGPGTRLTVL.